Below, one TCR beta chain is given with its context. Its antigen is unidentified. Generated by immunoSEQ multiplex PCR, the TCRdb table keeps only in-frame clones and is missing some. The repertoire consists of under 200,000 clones, with about 90% occurring once and the leading ten covering 3%. This specimen comes from a study of cytomegalovirus exposure and HLA in healthy donors. There are 13 residues in the CDR3. Germline values: CDR1 GTSNPN, CDR2 SVGIG (reference sequence). With 5 bases removed from V and 5 bases from J, the gap between germline ends came to 15 bases. Study-wide results and caveats: Most TCR sequences were rare, but some public TCRs occurred in many donors.

Sequencing was carried out using PBMCs. The receptor was derived from a woman younger than 35 in good health and CMV-seropositive. The rearrangement uses TRBV30 and TRBJ1-1; D is perhaps TRBD1 (6 bases). The CDR3 here is CAWEKQGGTEAFF. The DNA of the CDR3 is TGTGCCTGGGAAAAACAGGGTGGGACTGAAGCTTTCTTT.